Listed below are T cell receptor beta chains from one sample, sequenced in a study of OX40 agonist ivuxolimab in advanced cancers. TCRdb's copy holds only in-frame clones and misses some; the assay was immunoSEQ multiplex PCR. Of 15,000 to 20,000 clones listed, just under 85% were seen once; the top ten hold over 55%. Sequences were derived from CD4+ or CD8+ T cells sorted from blood, sampled in a trial of the OX40 agonist ivuxolimab. These receptors were collected from an adult with an advanced solid tumor such as melanoma, head and neck, liver or kidney cancer. Each CDR3 is given with its conserved first and last residue. The D gene is left open where the match is weak.

>.|TRBV5-1|TRBJ1-2
CASSLESWGYTF
>.|TRBV6-5|TRBJ1-1
CASSYDREAFF
>TRBD1|TRBV18|TRBJ1-5
CASSQGQGNNQPQHF
>TRBD2|TRBV9|TRBJ2-1
CASSVGAAGGPYNEQFF
>TRBD2|TRBV4-3|TRBJ2-5
CASSQELGGGLYQETQYF
>.|TRBV13|TRBJ2-5
CASSSVRDQETQYF
>TRBD1|TRBV5-5|TRBJ1-5
CASSLEGAGQPQHF
>TRBD1|TRBV5-4|TRBJ1-2
CASSSWTGRNGYTF
>.|TRBV7-9|TRBJ1-2
CASSLDRAAWGYTF
>.|TRBV7-9|TRBJ1-1
CASTPGYGNTEAFF
>TRBD1|TRBV7-9|TRBJ2-3
CASSLGTDPTDTQYF
>TRBD2|TRBV6-1|.
CASTSTSGGADEQYF
>.|TRBV28|TRBJ1-2
CASTVTPNYGYTF
>TRBD2|TRBV10-3|TRBJ2-3
CAISEGGLAGGRPTDTQYF
>.|TRBV9|TRBJ2-3
CASSVGVVAGTDTQYF
>.|TRBV7-5|TRBJ2-1
CARGGYCLFF
>TRBD1|TRBV28|TRBJ2-2
CASSFVAGTAYTGELFF
>.|TRBV18|TRBJ1-5
CASTTPAHGSNQPQHF
>.|TRBV27|TRBJ2-1
CASSLSPGNEQFF
>.|TRBV7-9|TRBJ1-2
CASSLSGQDHGYTF
>.|TRBV30|TRBJ2-7
CAWRPGAGEVAGAYEQYF
>.|TRBV28|TRBJ2-1
CASSLGNEQFF
>.|TRBV28|TRBJ2-7
CASSPRVPFSYEQYF
>.|TRBV28|TRBJ1-1
CASTPQFGSEAFF
>.|TRBV4-3|TRBJ2-5
CASSQGLAGGTQETQYF
>TRBD2|TRBV15|TRBJ2-7
CATSSAGGPYEQYF
>.|TRBV7-9|TRBJ2-7
CASSPTGGTEQYF